The 18 T cell receptor beta chains in this list originate from one sample, sequenced in a study of identical twins (dated by TCRdb to about 2016). Library method: 5' RACE. Reads for this sample came from an Illumina HiSeq 2000. The public reads were reanalyzed by TCRdb: fastp trimming at Q25, MiXCR alignment, in-frame beta chains only. Each CDR3 protein appears once, grouped with its most common genes and DNA. Here the sample has approximately 670,000 distinct CDR3 sequences; around 5.7% occur a single time. Around 1.7% of the sample is taken by the ten largest. The specimen sequenced was naive T cells sorted from blood. Sample cell subset or site, as interpreted from the label and publication: cells isolated with a human naive T-cell isolation kit. Every receptor here comes from a man aged 18 to 30 in good health.

J is TRBJ1-2 and V is TRBV9, with TRBD1 matching over 10 bases. This CDR3 is 14 amino acids long. CDR1 and CDR2 from the germline V gene are SGDLS and YYNGEE. V shed 2 bases and J 8 bases; nucleotides not matched to a gene: 6. The CDR3 DNA follows: TGTGCCAGCAGCGTCGCTGGACAGGGGGGCGGCTACACCTTC. Translating gives CASSVAGQGGGYTF.

This clonotype occurred a few times. This rearrangement joins TRBV15 to TRBJ2-1, with D tentatively TRBD2 (5 bases). The V end was cut by 3 bases, the J end by 7 bases, with 22 bases between. The germline V gene has CDR1 LNHNV and CDR2 YYDKDF (reference sequence). The CDR3 runs 17 residues. CDR3 sequence: CATSRDDPFGVRNEQFF. The CDR3 nucleotides read TGTGCCACCAGCAGGGACGACCCGTTCGGGGTAAGAAATGAGCAGTTCTTC.

The chain is built from TRBV11-2 and TRBJ2-1, with 10 bases identical to TRBD2. The J segment lost 3 bases and the V segment lost 3 bases, leaving 5 bases of the junction unmatched. The CDR3 has 16 amino acids. Germline-derived CDR1 and CDR2 are SGHAT and FQNNGV. The CDR3 DNA sequence: TGTGCCAGCAGCTTCATTGCTAGCGGGAGCTACAATGAGCAGTTCTTC. Translated: CASSFIASGSYNEQFF.

This clonotype was seen more than once but under ten times. The rearrangement uses TRBV10-2 and TRBJ1-5; 9 bases agree with TRBD1. J was trimmed by 6 bases and V by 5 bases; bases with no gene match: 11. The CDR3 spans 16 residues. Per the germline V gene, CDR1 is WSHSY and CDR2 is SAAADI. The CDR3 DNA reads TGCGCCAGCAGTAACCCAAAACAGGGGGCAAGTCAGCCCCAGCATTTT. This gives the protein CASSNPKQGASQPQHF.

This chain uses TRBV29-1 with TRBJ2-5; 10 nucleotides agree with TRBD1. Germline assignment: CDR1 SQVTM and CDR2 ANQGSEA. The CDR3 totals 14 residues. J lost 2 bases, V lost 8 bases, and 8 bases had no gene match. CDR3 residues: CSFHLDRGQETQYF. The CDR3 nucleotides are TGCAGCTTTCACTTGGACAGGGGGCAAGAGACCCAGTACTTC.

This clonotype occurred many times. The junction and the germline gene differ at one end; a read error may be behind it. V gene TRBV29-1 combines with J gene TRBJ2-1; D remains ambiguous. The CDR3 spans 11 residues. CDR1 and CDR2 from the germline V gene are SQVTM and ANQGSEA. The CDR3 here is CSVAGPLVLIF. The CDR3 DNA is TGCAGCGTAGCAGGACCCCTCGTCCTGATCTTC.

At least ten counts were recorded for this clonotype. The rearrangement joins TRBV12-3 or TRBV12-4 to TRBJ1-3; perhaps TRBD1 as D (6 bases). V was trimmed by 5 bases and J by 6 bases, leaving 17 bases between them. The CDR3 contains 15 residues. In DNA form, the CDR3 reads TGTGCCAGCAGTCCAGGACAGCCGCTCGAAAACACCATATATTTT. It specifies CASSPGQPLENTIYF.

In this sample, this clonotype turned up many times. The rearrangement uses TRBV24-1 and TRBJ1-2; 8 nucleotides agree with TRBD1. With 3 bases clipped from V and 8 bases from J, the junction kept 10 bases outside the gene matches. Per germline, CDR1 KGHDR and CDR2 SFDVKD. This CDR3 spans 15 amino acids. The CDR3 DNA is TGTGCCACCAGTGATCCCGGGACAGGTTCGGACGGCTACACCTTC. Protein product: CATSDPGTGSDGYTF.

In this sample, this clonotype turned up many times. This chain uses TRBV7-9 with TRBJ2-3; possible D gene TRBD2, 5 bases. Germline CDR1 reads SEHNR; CDR2 reads FQNEAQ (reference sequence). CDR3 size: 17 residues. Trimming removed 5 bases from V and 1 base from J, with 19 bases in between. The CDR3 nucleotides read TGTGCCAGCAGCCCCAATTGGGGAGAGGGCGGCACAGATACGCAGTATTTT. This codes for CASSPNWGEGGTDTQYF.

V and J are TRBV20-1 and TRBJ1-3, with D maybe TRBD1 (6 bases). Trimming pared 6 bases from V and 9 bases from J, leaving 30 bases between. Germline loops: CDR1 DFQATT, CDR2 SNEGSKA (reference sequence). The CDR3 has 17 amino acids. CDR3: CSALLSRGLLSGGTIYF. DNA for the CDR3: TGCAGTGCCCTTCTTAGCCGGGGGCTTCTATCTGGAGGCACCATATATTTT.

This sequence joins TRBV24-1 and TRBJ2-3, with no clear D. Trimming pared 1 base from V and 2 bases from J, leaving 9 bases between. This CDR3 region has 15 residues. Germline V gene lookup returns CDR1 KGHDR and CDR2 SFDVKD. The CDR3 spells CATSDLTEFTDTQYF. In nucleotides, the CDR3 is TGTGCCACCAGTGATTTAACGGAATTCACAGATACGCAGTATTTT.

This clonotype showed up many times. The V and J genes are TRBV7-3 and TRBJ2-6; D gene uncertain. V lost 4 bases, J lost 3 bases, and 19 bases lay in between. This CDR3 has 18 amino acids. From germline, CDR1 is SGHTA and CDR2 FQGTGA. The chain's CDR3 is CASSSLKLEQVGANVLTF. The CDR3 bases are TGTGCCAGCAGCTCTCTCAAATTGGAGCAAGTTGGGGCCAACGTCCTGACTTTC.

This chain connects TRBV6-1 to TRBJ1-1, with D perhaps matching TRBD1 (6 bases). The germline V and J ends were trimmed by 4 bases and 10 bases, with 16 bases remaining between them. Germline assignment: CDR1 MNHNS and CDR2 SASEGT. This CDR3 has 13 residues. DNA of the CDR3: TGTGCCAGCAGTGCAACACAGGGAATCCTAGCTTTCTTT. It codes for CASSATQGILAFF.

The chain couples TRBV28 to TRBJ1-1; possibly TRBD1 for D (5 bases). V lost 7 bases to trimming and J lost 3 bases, with 18 bases between them. Germline CDR1 reads MDHEN; CDR2 reads SYDVKM. This CDR3 is 15 amino acids long. Here the CDR3 reads CASIGVGRGYTEAFF. DNA of the CDR3: TGTGCCAGCATAGGGGTCGGGAGGGGATACACTGAAGCTTTCTTT. Complete variable domain (other parts from reference TRBV28 and TRBJ1-1): DVKVTQSSRYLVKRTGEKVFLECVQDMDHENMFWYRQDPGLGLRLIYFSYDVKMKEKGDIPEGYSVSREKKERFSLILESASTNQTSMYLCASIGVGRGYTEAFFGQGTRLTVV.

The CDR3 sequence is CASEGTSGRTGELFF. CDR3 sequence (DNA): TGCGCCAGCGAAGGGACTAGCGGGAGAACCGGGGAGCTGTTTTTT. The genes are TRBV4-1 and TRBJ2-2; 14 bases align to TRBD2. With 8 bases clipped from V and 5 bases from J, the junction kept 4 bases outside the gene matches. The germline gives CDR1 MGHRA, CDR2 YSYEKL. CDR3 length: 15 residues.

The rearrangement links TRBV29-1 to TRBJ1-3, with D hard to call. V was shortened by 1 base and J by 0 bases, with 7 bases between the two germline ends. There are 14 residues in the CDR3. CDR1 is SQVTM, CDR2 ANQGSEA, per germline. The CDR3 sequence is CSVEGRASGNTIYF. The CDR3 bases are TGCAGCGTTGAAGGTCGGGCCTCTGGAAACACCATATATTTT.

The CDR3 coding sequence is TGTGCCAGCAGGGATGGCAGCGGCACAGATACGCAGTATTTT. It is translated as CASRDGSGTDTQYF. This sequence joins TRBV2 and TRBJ2-3; D is uncertain. CDR1 and CDR2 from the germline V gene are SNHLY and FYNNEI. Trimming removed 6 bases from V and 1 base from J, with 11 bases in between. This CDR3 is built from 14 residues.

The CDR3 sequence is CASSLVMVKTQYF. CDR3 bases: TGTGCCAGCAGCTTAGTGATGGTGAAGACCCAGTACTTC. The chain carries TRBV7-2 and TRBJ2-5, with unresolved D. The germline V gene encodes CDR1 SGHTA and CDR2 FQGNSA. Trimming pared 1 base from V and 6 bases from J, leaving 9 bases between. The CDR3 has 13 residues.